One and the same sample provided the 20 T cell receptor beta chains below, sequenced in a study of CD8+ T cells in alopecia areata. After isolation, RNA underwent reverse transcription to generate cDNA as the sequencing template. Sequencing was performed with immunoSEQ multiplex PCR; in TCRdb, only in-frame clones are kept and a portion is missing. Here the sample spans 140,000 to 150,000 clones, around 51% being singletons. The specimen was CD4+ T cells sorted from blood, collected at week 0. These receptors originate from a human donor with alopecia areata.

V usage is TRBV30 and J usage is TRBJ1-3; 9 bases align to TRBD1. This CDR3 comprises 16 residues. The trim removed 1 base at V and 0 bases at J, leaving 4 bases unmatched. Germline values: CDR1 GTSNPN, CDR2 SVGIG (reference sequence). The CDR3 DNA reads TGTGCCTGGAGTGACGGGGACAGGGTCTCTGGAAACACCATATATTTT. As protein: CAWSDGDRVSGNTIYF.

This clone was detected only once. This rearrangement joins TRBV9 to TRBJ1-1, with no clear D. Trimming took 0 bases from V and 0 from J, leaving 3 bases between them. The CDR3 contains 13 residues. Germline V gene lookup returns CDR1 SGDLS and CDR2 YYNGEE. The CDR3 coding sequence is TGTGCCAGCAGCGTAGATATGAACACTGAAGCTTTCTTT. Translated, it gives CASSVDMNTEAFF. The entire variable domain, with the rest obtained from reference TRBV9 and TRBJ1-1, is as follows: DSGVTQTPKHLITATGQRVTLRCSPRSGDLSVYWYQQSLDQGLQFLIQYYNGEERAKGNILERFSAQQFPDLHSELNLSSLELGDSALYFCASSVDMNTEAFFGQGTRLTVV.

The chain couples TRBV4-1 to TRBJ2-3; D not certain. V dropped 1 base and J dropped 4 bases, with 12 bases sitting between them. CDR1 is MGHRA, CDR2 YSYEKL, per germline. CDR3 length: 15 residues. The CDR3 loop reads CASSQVANRPDTQYF. The DNA for the CDR3 is TGCGCCAGCAGCCAAGTCGCGAACCGACCAGATACGCAGTATTTT.

This clone turned up a few times. This sequence joins TRBV5-1 and TRBJ2-5; D gene ambiguous. V was pared by 3 bases and J by 9 bases, with 15 bases between. The germline gives CDR1 SGHRS, CDR2 YFSETQ. The CDR3 sequence is 13 residues long. CDR3 amino acids: CASSSVPESAQYF. For the CDR3, the DNA is TGCGCCAGCAGCTCAGTACCGGAATCGGCCCAGTACTTC.

This clone is a singleton in its sample. The chain joins TRBV29-1 to TRBJ1-5; D ambiguous. Trimming left V 4 bases short and J 9 bases short, with 7 bases between. The CDR3 loop spans 10 amino acids. CDR1 is SQVTM, CDR2 ANQGSEA, per germline. CDR3 coding DNA: TGCAGCGTTGGAAGCCGGCCCCAGCATTTT. Encoded protein: CSVGSRPQHF.

V is TRBV7-9 and J is TRBJ2-6; D may be TRBD1 (5 bases). The CDR3 is 16 amino acids. Trimming took off 6 bases at V and 1 base at J, with 13 bases between the two ends. Germline CDR1 is SEHNR and CDR2 is FQNEAQ (reference sequence). CDR3 in amino acids: CASRSTPGSGANVLTF. Written as DNA, the CDR3 is TGTGCCAGCAGATCGACTCCAGGGTCTGGGGCCAACGTCCTGACTTTC.

V gene TRBV30 combines with J gene TRBJ1-4; D is uncertain. The V end lost 4 bases, the J end lost 0 bases, and 3 bases lay between the germline ends. Germline V lookup: CDR1 GTSNPN, CDR2 SVGIG (reference sequence). CDR3 length: 12 residues. This CDR3 is CAWTATNEKLFF. The CDR3 DNA follows: TGTGCCTGGACTGCAACTAATGAAAAACTGTTTTTT.

This chain uses TRBV7-6 with TRBJ1-5; the D is unclear. This CDR3 is 12 amino acids long. CDR1 SGHVS and CDR2 FNYEAQ come from the germline V gene. The ends were cut back, 0 bases at V and 6 bases at J, with 3 bases in the middle. Here the CDR3 DNA reads TGTGCCAGCAGCTTAGCGGGTCAGCCCCAGCATTTT. Amino acid sequence: CASSLAGQPQHF.

The table lists this clone with a few counts. The V gene is TRBV29-1, the J gene TRBJ1-5; D gene ambiguous. This CDR3 spans 12 amino acids. From germline, CDR1 is SQVTM and CDR2 ANQGSEA. V was trimmed by 6 bases and J by 0 bases, leaving 6 bases between them. DNA of the CDR3: TGCAGCGTAAGTCATAGCAATCAGCCCCAGCATTTT. Its translation: CSVSHSNQPQHF.

This rearrangement joins TRBV29-1 to TRBJ2-3; maybe TRBD2 (5 bases). The length of the CDR3 is 14 residues. V was clipped by 3 bases and J by 3 bases, with 13 bases between them. Germline V gene sequence: CDR1 SQVTM, CDR2 ANQGSEA. The CDR3 sequence: CSVEWIAKTDTQYF. CDR3 in DNA: TGCAGCGTTGAGTGGATAGCGAAAACAGATACGCAGTATTTT.

This clone turned up a few times. V is TRBV30 and J is TRBJ2-5, with 9 bases that match TRBD1. CDR1 GTSNPN and CDR2 SVGIG come from the germline V gene (reference sequence). J lost 4 bases, V lost 3 bases, and 12 bases had no gene match. This CDR3 is 16 amino acids long. The CDR3 DNA follows: TGTGCCTGGAGAAAATCCGGGACAGGGTTAGGAGAGACCCAGTACTTC. Translation: CAWRKSGTGLGETQYF.

The rearrangement uses TRBV7-2 and TRBJ1-2; 7 positions agree with TRBD1. Trimming took 5 bases from V and 4 from J; bases not matched to a gene: 7. Germline loops: CDR1 SGHTA, CDR2 FQGNSA. The CDR3 contains 14 residues. The CDR3 here is CASSLGGAAYGYTF. Here the CDR3 DNA reads TGTGCCAGCAGCCTAGGGGGCGCCGCCTATGGCTACACCTTC.

This clone was detected a few times. The chain couples TRBV29-1 to TRBJ2-7; 12 bases line up with TRBD1. Trimming at V came to 7 bases and at J to 7 bases, leaving 11 bases not matched to a gene. The length of the CDR3 is 14 residues. Germline assignment: CDR1 SQVTM and CDR2 ANQGSEA. The CDR3: CSAHGTGGSSEQYF. In nucleotides, the CDR3 is TGCAGCGCACACGGGACAGGGGGCAGTTCAGAGCAGTACTTC.

The CDR3 DNA sequence: TGCAGCGTTGAGGGGGACGTCACTAATCCCCGGGAGCAGTTCTTC. It codes for CSVEGDVTNPREQFF. The rearrangement links TRBV29-1 to TRBJ2-1, with D tentatively TRBD1 or TRBD2 (5 bases each). V was pared by 3 bases and J by 10 bases, with 22 bases between. The CDR3 contains 15 residues. CDR1 is SQVTM and CDR2 is ANQGSEA in the germline V gene.

V gene TRBV19 combines with J gene TRBJ2-2; TRBD1 matches 9 bases. The CDR3 contains 14 residues. Per the germline V gene, CDR1 is LNHDA and CDR2 is SQIVND (reference sequence). V lost 9 bases and J lost 7; bases outside the gene matches: 9. CDR3 sequence: CASKYRGPGGELFF. The CDR3 region has the DNA TGTGCCAGCAAATACAGGGGGCCTGGCGGGGAGCTGTTTTTT.

This clone was found a few times. The gene calls are TRBV27 and TRBJ1-1; D gene unclear. V lost 6 bases, J lost 0 bases, and 11 bases lay in between. The CDR3 sequence is 14 residues long. CDR1 and CDR2 from the germline V gene are MNHEY and SMNVEV (reference sequence). The DNA for the CDR3 is TGTGCCAGCAGGGAAGCCGGGGTGAACACTGAAGCTTTCTTT. The encoded protein is CASREAGVNTEAFF.

The J gene is TRBJ2-5, the V gene TRBV9, with a weak D call TRBD1 (6 bases). Trimming removed 0 bases from V and 5 bases from J, with 14 bases in between. This CDR3 is 15 amino acids long. Germline V lookup: CDR1 SGDLS, CDR2 YYNGEE. This CDR3 reads CASSVAGGKAETQYF. The CDR3, as DNA: TGTGCCAGCAGCGTAGCTGGGGGCAAAGCGGAGACCCAGTACTTC.

The table lists this clone with a few counts. V and J are TRBV28 and TRBJ1-2; D call uncertain. CDR1 and CDR2 from the germline V gene are MDHEN and SYDVKM. V shed 11 bases and J shed 2 bases, with 12 bases lying between them. The CDR3 has 12 residues. The DNA for the CDR3 is TGTGCCTGGTCGAGGGCGAACTATGGCTACACCTTC. Amino acids: CAWSRANYGYTF.

This clone was counted only a few times. The V call is TRBV4-1, the J call TRBJ1-2, with 7 nucleotides matching TRBD1. Germline V CDR1 and CDR2: MGHRA, YSYEKL. The CDR3 length is 16 residues. V lost 4 bases, J lost 7 bases, and 15 bases stayed unmatched. The CDR3 reads CASSLSPAPGGPGYTF. CDR3 in DNA: TGCGCCAGCAGCCTGAGCCCGGCCCCAGGGGGTCCTGGCTACACCTTC.

The CDR3 DNA follows: TGTGCCAGCAGCTTAAGGGGAAGAGCGGGAGACTACAATGAGCAGTTCTTC. Amino acid sequence: CASSLRGRAGDYNEQFF. The chain has TRBV11-2 and TRBJ2-1; 8 positions agree with TRBD2. The V segment lost 2 bases and the J segment 3 bases; nucleotides outside the gene matches: 9. From germline, CDR1 is SGHAT and CDR2 FQNNGV. This CDR3 is built from 17 residues.